These 30 T cell receptor beta chains were all obtained from the same sample, sequenced in a study of neoadjuvant anti-PD-1 for oral cavity cancer. The method was immunoSEQ multiplex PCR; TCRdb's version includes in-frame clones alone and lacks a portion of them. The profile shows thousands of clones, under 80% of them singletons. Time point here: after neoadjuvant nivolumab, at surgical resection. The sequencing used PBMCs, collected after nivolumab (anti-PD-1) treatment. The receptors were gathered from a person between 40 and 85 years old with oral cavity squamous cell carcinoma.

This chain links TRBV7-2 with TRBJ1-5; 7 positions match TRBD1. CDR3 length equals 15 residues. Germline lookup yields CDR1 SGHTA and CDR2 FQGNSA. The V segment lost 3 bases and the J segment 0 bases; nucleotides outside the gene matches: 2. CDR3 sequence (DNA): TGTGCCAGCAGCTTGACAGGGCTTAGCAATCAGCCCCAGCATTTT. This translates into CASSLTGLSNQPQHF.

The V gene is TRBV28, the J gene TRBJ1-2; unclear D gene. CDR1 MDHEN and CDR2 SYDVKM come from the germline V gene. CDR3 length equals 13 residues. V shed 7 bases and J shed 8 bases, with 17 bases lying between them. The CDR3 sequence is CASIGRSIAGYTF. The CDR3 DNA reads TGTGCCAGCATTGGCAGGTCCATCGCGGGCTACACCTTC.

The CDR3, as DNA: TGTGCCAGTAGTATAGCGCTCGGACAGGGGCCCTACGAGCAGTACTTC. It translates to CASSIALGQGPYEQYF. J is TRBJ2-7 and V is TRBV19; 9 nucleotides align to TRBD1. This CDR3 is 16 amino acids long. V gave up 1 base and J gave up 2 bases; unmatched junction bases: 6. CDR1 LNHDA and CDR2 SQIVND come from the germline V gene (reference sequence).

This clone was detected a few times. This rearrangement joins TRBV10-1 to TRBJ2-2; D is tentatively TRBD1 or TRBD2 (6 bases each). Trimming stripped 8 bases from V and 0 bases from J, with 10 bases between. Looked up from germline, CDR1 is WNHNN and CDR2 is SYGVQD (reference sequence). The CDR3 is made up of 14 amino acids. CDR3 DNA: TGCGCCAGCGGGAGGACAGCGAACACCGGGGAGCTGTTTTTT. Translation gives CASGRTANTGELFF.

CDR3 sequence (DNA): TGTGCCAGCAGCGTAGCTCTTCCCGGGACAACTAGCACAGATACGCAGTATTTT. Translation: CASSVALPGTTSTDTQYF. The rearrangement links TRBV9 to TRBJ2-3; a possible D gene is TRBD1 (6 bases). The CDR3 length is 18 residues. V gave up 0 bases and J gave up 0 bases, with 17 bases separating them. Germline V lookup: CDR1 SGDLS, CDR2 YYNGEE.

The chain is built from TRBV11-2 and TRBJ1-1, with 10 bases that match TRBD1. Germline values: CDR1 SGHAT, CDR2 FQNNGV. The ends lost 5 bases at V and 5 bases at J; junction bases unmatched: 8. The CDR3 sequence is 15 residues long. The CDR3 DNA sequence: TGTGCCAGCAGCCGTCTGGGACAGGGGACGACTGAAGCTTTCTTT. Translated: CASSRLGQGTTEAFF.

This clone came up once. The V and J genes are TRBV6-5 and TRBJ1-1, with D tentatively TRBD1 (5 bases). Trimming left V 3 bases short and J 11 bases short, with 16 bases between. This CDR3 spans 13 amino acids. Germline CDR1 is MNHEY and CDR2 is SVGAGI. CDR3 nucleotide sequence: TGTGCCAGCAGTTATAGAGATCGGGGGATCGCTTTCTTT. Protein sequence: CASSYRDRGIAFF.

The chain combines TRBV18 with TRBJ1-6; D remains ambiguous. The germline V gene encodes CDR1 KGHSH and CDR2 LQKENI. The CDR3 covers 16 residues. V was trimmed by 2 bases and J by 2 bases, leaving 10 bases between them. The CDR3 region has the DNA TGTGCCAGCTCACCAAGCTACACCACCTATAATTCACCCCTCCACTTT. This encodes CASSPSYTTYNSPLHF.

J is TRBJ2-5 and V is TRBV20-1; tentative D call: TRBD2 (6 bases). Germline loops: CDR1 DFQATT, CDR2 SNEGSKA (reference sequence). V was shortened by 5 bases and J by 7 bases, with 11 bases between the two germline ends. The CDR3 has 11 amino acids. The CDR3 protein is CSAPARGTQYF. DNA of the CDR3: TGCAGTGCTCCTGCGCGGGGGACCCAGTACTTC.

As concerns this clone: The junction differs from germline at one of its ends, possibly a read error. The chain joins TRBV7-7 to TRBJ1-3; D gene ambiguous. This CDR3 spans 15 amino acids. Germline CDR1 and CDR2: SSHAT and FNYEAQ (reference sequence). DNA of the CDR3: TGCGCCAGCAGCCCGAGACCGATCTCTGGAAACACCATATATTTT. Translation: CASSPRPISGNTIYF.

This rearrangement joins TRBV6-5 to TRBJ2-5, with TRBD1 identical over 9 bases. The trim removed 2 bases at V and 7 bases at J, leaving 8 bases unmatched. Germline V lookup: CDR1 MNHEY, CDR2 SVGAGI. This CDR3 is 15 amino acids long. The CDR3: CASSYATGGGGTQYF. Here the CDR3 DNA reads TGTGCCAGCAGTTACGCGACAGGGGGGGGAGGGACCCAGTACTTC.

This chain joins TRBV6-5 and TRBJ1-2, with D possibly matching TRBD1 (6 bases). The CDR3 spans 13 residues. Germline V gene data show CDR1 as MNHEY and CDR2 as SVGAGI. The V end lost 7 bases, the J end lost 8 bases, and 17 bases lay between the germline ends. The CDR3 region has the DNA TGTGCCAGCACCCACCCGGGGGCGCAGGGCTACACCTTC. As protein: CASTHPGAQGYTF.

The gene calls are TRBV9 and TRBJ2-7; TRBD2 aligns across 9 bases. CDR1 and CDR2 (germline): SGDLS, YYNGEE. The V gene end was trimmed by 0 bases and the J gene end by 4 bases; junction bases not matched to a gene: 5. The CDR3 sequence is 15 residues long. CDR3 DNA: TGTGCCAGCAGCGTAGGTGTTAGCGGGGGTTACGAGCAGTACTTC. Translated: CASSVGVSGGYEQYF.

This clone was seen once. V is TRBV7-2 and J is TRBJ1-2, with 11 bases that match TRBD1. This CDR3 spans 15 amino acids. Germline-derived CDR1 and CDR2 are SGHTA and FQGNSA. The ends lost 4 bases at V and 0 bases at J; junction bases unmatched: 1. CDR3 protein: CASSWTGGANYGYTF. CDR3 DNA sequence: TGTGCCAGCAGCTGGACAGGGGGCGCTAACTATGGCTACACCTTC.

The genes are TRBV10-2 and TRBJ1-2; TRBD1 matches 7 bases. The V segment lost 8 bases and the J segment 3 bases; nucleotides outside the gene matches: 6. The CDR3 is 13 amino acids. Per the germline V gene, CDR1 is WSHSY and CDR2 is SAAADI. The CDR3 spells CASGGRGDYGYTF. In nucleotides, the CDR3 is TGCGCCAGCGGGGGCAGGGGGGACTATGGCTACACCTTC.

This clone was observed a handful of times. This rearrangement joins TRBV7-9 to TRBJ2-7; D ambiguous. V was shortened by 8 bases and J by 1 base, with 6 bases between the two germline ends. The germline gives CDR1 SEHNR, CDR2 FQNEAQ (reference sequence). This CDR3 spans 11 amino acids. DNA of the CDR3: TGTGCCAGCGGGCGATCCTACGAGCAGTACTTC. This codes for CASGRSYEQYF. Together with reference TRBV7-9 and TRBJ2-7, the CDR3 gives the full variable domain: DTGVSQNPRHKITKRGQNVTFRCDPISEHNRLYWYRQTLGQGPEFLTYFQNEAQLEKSRLLSDRFSAERPKGSFSTLEIQRTEQGDSAMYLCASGRSYEQYFGPGTRLTVT.

The V and J genes are TRBV2 and TRBJ2-7; a possible D gene is TRBD1 (5 bases). Looked up from germline, CDR1 is SNHLY and CDR2 is FYNNEI. The CDR3 extends over 14 amino acids. Trimming left V 7 bases short and J 4 bases short, with 17 bases between. The CDR3 spells CASTRADPRYEQYF. The CDR3 region has the DNA TGTGCCAGCACCAGGGCGGATCCTAGGTACGAGCAGTACTTC.

V usage is TRBV7-9 and J usage is TRBJ2-3, with 9 bases fitting TRBD2. Unmatched junction bases numbered 8, after V lost 2 bases and J lost 5 bases. CDR1 is SEHNR and CDR2 is FQNEAQ in the germline V gene (reference sequence). CDR3 size: 16 residues. The CDR3 region is CASSLRTGLAEDTQYF. The CDR3 coding sequence is TGTGCCAGCAGCTTAAGGACGGGACTAGCCGAAGATACGCAGTATTTT.

The J gene is TRBJ2-2, the V gene TRBV5-6, with 11 bases that match TRBD1. V gave up 4 bases and J gave up 5 bases; unmatched junction bases: 1. The CDR3 consists of 14 residues. Germline CDR1 and CDR2: SGHDT and YYEEEE. CDR3 protein: CASSRDRGTGELFF. For the CDR3, the DNA is TGTGCCAGCAGCCGGGACAGGGGGACCGGGGAGCTGTTTTTT. Combining the CDR3 with reference TRBV5-6 and TRBJ2-2 gives the whole variable domain DAGVTQSPTHLIKTRGQQVTLRCSPKSGHDTVSWYQQALGQGPQFIFQYYEEEERQRGNFPDRFSGHQFPNYSSELNVNALLLGDSALYLCASSRDRGTGELFFGEGSRLTVL.

The chain recombines TRBV7-2 with TRBJ1-5; the D is unclear. V lost 3 bases, J lost 3 bases, and 15 bases lay in between. The CDR3 sequence is 16 residues long. The germline V gene encodes CDR1 SGHTA and CDR2 FQGNSA. CDR3: CASSFFSNGFNQPQHF. The CDR3 region has the DNA TGTGCCAGCAGCTTTTTCTCAAACGGTTTCAATCAGCCCCAGCATTTT.

This clone was detected once. The chain is built from TRBV6-5 and TRBJ2-3, with TRBD1 as a possible D gene (5 bases). Germline lookup yields CDR1 MNHEY and CDR2 SVGAGI. Between the trimmed V and J ends, which lost 1 base and 2 bases, there was a span of 10 bases. The CDR3 is 15 residues long. CDR3 sequence (DNA): TGTGCCAGCAGTTACTTGACAGCCAACACAGATACGCAGTATTTT. It is translated as CASSYLTANTDTQYF.

This sequence joins TRBV6-1 and TRBJ1-1; unclear D gene. The germline CDR1 and CDR2 sequences are MNHNS and SASEGT. This CDR3 spans 13 amino acids. Trimming took 5 bases from V and 5 from J, leaving 12 bases between them. The CDR3 DNA is TGTGCCAGCAGTCGTGACTGGTGGACTGAAGCTTTCTTT. Translated, it gives CASSRDWWTEAFF.

The chain recombines TRBV21-1 with TRBJ2-7; the table's D call of TRBD2 was not tested on the DNA. TRBV21-1 is a pseudogene locus. This CDR3 region has 12 residues. The CDR3 reads CASSGGDHEQYF. The CDR3 DNA follows: TGTGCCAGCAGCGGAGGGGACCACGAGCAGTACTTC.

This clone was seen a few times. The chain combines TRBV7-6 with TRBJ1-6; weak D call: TRBD1 (5 bases). V was clipped by 2 bases and J by 9 bases, with 11 bases between them. Germline CDR1 is SGHVS and CDR2 is FNYEAQ. There are 14 residues in the CDR3. The CDR3 DNA is TGTGCCAGCAGCTTAAAGAGGGGAAGTTCACCCCTCCACTTT. Translated: CASSLKRGSSPLHF.

The chain employs TRBV29-1 and TRBJ1-1; 7 nucleotides align to TRBD1. The CDR3 contains 12 residues. From germline, CDR1 is SQVTM and CDR2 ANQGSEA. V gave up 6 bases and J gave up 0 bases; unmatched junction bases: 1. The chain's CDR3 is CSVGQLNTEAFF. In DNA, the CDR3 is TGCAGCGTGGGACAGCTGAACACTGAAGCTTTCTTT.

J is TRBJ2-1 and V is TRBV4-2; 8 bases map to TRBD2. The V gene end was trimmed by 0 bases and the J gene end by 5 bases; junction bases not matched to a gene: 12. Germline V gene sequence: CDR1 LGHNA, CDR2 YNFKEQ. This CDR3 spans 18 amino acids. CDR3 DNA sequence: TGTGCCAGCAGCCAAGATAGAACGGGGGGGATGTTCAACAATGAGCAGTTCTTC. Protein: CASSQDRTGGMFNNEQFF.

The V and J genes are TRBV6-1 and TRBJ1-1, with a possible D match to TRBD1 (5 bases). V was cut by 4 bases and J by 7 bases, with 22 bases left in between. Germline-derived CDR1 and CDR2 are MNHNS and SASEGT. The CDR3 length is 16 residues. CDR3 coding DNA: TGTGCCAGCAGTGGTTTAAGTGGATTGGGGGTACTTGAAGCTTTCTTT. Its protein product is CASSGLSGLGVLEAFF.

The chain links TRBV28 to TRBJ2-2; TRBD1 matches at 8 bases. V lost 6 bases to trimming and J lost 4 bases; unmatched junction nucleotides: 7. The CDR3 has 15 residues. Germline CDR1 and CDR2: MDHEN and SYDVKM. The CDR3 DNA is TGTGCCAGCAGAAATGGACAGGGTCGCACCGGGGAGCTGTTTTTT. This gives the protein CASRNGQGRTGELFF. The whole variable domain, remainder taken from reference TRBV28 and TRBJ2-2, is DVKVTQSSRYLVKRTGEKVFLECVQDMDHENMFWYRQDPGLGLRLIYFSYDVKMKEKGDIPEGYSVSREKKERFSLILESASTNQTSMYLCASRNGQGRTGELFFGEGSRLTVL.

The count of this clone is one. This rearrangement joins TRBV30 to TRBJ2-1; D is unclear. Per the germline V gene, CDR1 is GTSNPN and CDR2 is SVGIG (reference sequence). The CDR3 spans 15 residues. V lost 2 bases to trimming and J lost 0 bases, with 11 bases between them. CDR3 sequence (DNA): TGTGCCTGGAGTATAGCACAGCCCTCCTACAATGAGCAGTTCTTC. Its protein product is CAWSIAQPSYNEQFF.

CDR3 protein: CASSQDMGRPYEAFF. For the CDR3, the DNA is TGCGCCAGCAGCCAAGATATGGGACGGCCCTATGAAGCTTTCTTT. The chain joins TRBV4-3 to TRBJ1-1; D perhaps matches TRBD1 (5 bases). Trimming stripped 0 bases from V and 7 bases from J, with 15 bases between. Looked up from germline, CDR1 is LGHNA and CDR2 is YSLEER. The CDR3 loop spans 15 amino acids.